One and the same sample provided the 31 T cell receptor beta chains below, sequenced in a study of blood T cells in healthy people across ages. A J-beta primer mix and a sample-barcoded 5' primer were used in a second PCR of roughly 7 to 12 cycles. In TCRdb, the 5' RACE reads were re-called with MiXCR into one record per CDR3 protein. The sample yields 1.5 million to 2 million distinct CDR3 sequences, around 36% seen once. Material: blood. Receptors originate from a woman in her thirties in good health.

Remarks on this clonotype: This may be a read error: a much more frequent sequence differs by one nucleotide. The chain has TRBV6-6 and TRBJ2-3; D remains unclear. Trimming left V 6 bases short and J 2 bases short, with 3 bases between. There are 11 residues in the CDR3. The germline gives CDR1 MNHNY, CDR2 SVGAGI (reference sequence). The CDR3 is CASRYTDTQYF. The CDR3 DNA reads as TGTGCCAGCAGGTACACAGATACGCAGTATTTT.

The rearrangement joins TRBV11-3 to TRBJ2-1; 11 bases agree with TRBD2. CDR1 SGHNT and CDR2 YENEEA come from the germline V gene. Trimming removed 0 bases from V and 5 bases from J; junction bases left unmatched: 9. The CDR3 consists of 18 residues. The CDR3 DNA follows: TGTGCCAGCAGCTTAGATCTATGGGGGACTAGCGGAAACAATGAGCAGTTCTTC. Translated: CASSLDLWGTSGNNEQFF.

This clonotype has at least ten counts. J is TRBJ1-2 and V is TRBV29-1; D remains ambiguous. V was cut by 2 bases and J by 6 bases, with 7 bases left in between. Germline CDR1 reads SQVTM; CDR2 reads ANQGSEA. This CDR3 has 11 amino acids. This CDR3 is CSVETAHGYTF. Here the CDR3 DNA reads TGCAGCGTTGAAACAGCCCATGGCTACACCTTC.

A few counts support this clonotype. This rearrangement joins TRBV28 to TRBJ2-3; no clear D gene. The CDR3 runs 13 residues. Germline CDR1 and CDR2: MDHEN and SYDVKM. V was shortened by 5 bases and J by 8 bases, with 14 bases between the two germline ends. The CDR3 DNA reads TGTGCCAGCAGTAGTAGGTTGAGCGTTACGCAGTATTTT. Its translation is CASSSRLSVTQYF.

The sample holds a few counts of this clonotype. The chain uses TRBV20-1 and TRBJ2-5, with TRBD2 identical over 11 bases. Germline CDR1 DFQATT, CDR2 SNEGSKA (reference sequence). The V gene end was trimmed by 0 bases and the J gene end by 5 bases; junction bases not matched to a gene: 8. There are 16 residues in the CDR3. CDR3 sequence (DNA): TGCAGTGCTAGAGATGGAAAAATAGCGGGAGGGGAGACCCAGTACTTC. The encoded protein is CSARDGKIAGGETQYF.

The chain uses TRBV25-1 and TRBJ2-7; unclear D gene. V was shortened by 1 base and J by 5 bases, with 9 bases between the two germline ends. This CDR3 has 13 residues. The germline gives CDR1 MGHDK, CDR2 SYGVNS. CDR3 region: CASSELTDDEQYF. The CDR3 DNA sequence: TGTGCCAGCAGTGAATTAACAGATGACGAGCAGTACTTC.

This clonotype was found a few times. V gene TRBV20-1 combines with J gene TRBJ2-7, with TRBD2 matching 7 bases. This CDR3 contains 15 residues. Trimming took 0 bases from V and 4 from J; bases not matched to a gene: 9. Germline-derived CDR1 and CDR2 are DFQATT and SNEGSKA (reference sequence). CDR3 sequence reads: CSARDRAGARYEQYF. CDR3 nucleotide sequence: TGCAGTGCTAGAGATCGGGCGGGAGCGAGGTACGAGCAGTACTTC.

The chain joins TRBV4-1 to TRBJ1-1; no reliable D call. Trimming took off 2 bases at V and 5 bases at J, with 12 bases between the two ends. The CDR3 covers 14 residues. Looked up from germline, CDR1 is MGHRA and CDR2 is YSYEKL. The CDR3 coding sequence is TGCGCCAGCAGCCAATCTCAGGTCGGGACTGAAGCTTTCTTT. This sequence encodes CASSQSQVGTEAFF.

Here the CDR3 reads CASSLRVGLQYF. As DNA, the CDR3 is TGTGCCAGCAGCCTGCGGGTCGGCCTACAGTACTTC. The rearrangement joins TRBV7-8 to TRBJ2-5; the D gene is possibly TRBD2 (5 bases). V was trimmed by 5 bases and J by 11 bases, leaving 15 bases between them. The CDR3 has 12 residues. Germline V lookup: CDR1 SGHVS, CDR2 FQNEAQ.

This clonotype was detected ten times or more. The rearrangement uses TRBV15 and TRBJ2-5, with D possibly called TRBD1 or TRBD2 (5 bases each). Germline V CDR1 and CDR2: LNHNV, YYDKDF (reference sequence). V was cut by 4 bases and J by 10 bases, with 10 bases left in between. The CDR3 length is 11 residues. The DNA of the CDR3 is TGTGCCACCAGCACACCAGGGAGCCAGTACTTC. This encodes CATSTPGSQYF. The full variable domain, completed using reference TRBV15 and TRBJ2-5, is DAMVIQNPRYQVTQFGKPVTLSCSQTLNHNVMYWYQQKSSQAPKLLFHYYDKDFNNEADTPDNFQSRRPNTSFCFLDIRSPGLGDTAMYLCATSTPGSQYFGPGTRLLVL.

For this clonotype: Relative to the germline gene, one junction end is altered; a read error may explain this. The rearrangement uses TRBV11-1 and TRBJ2-5; TRBD1 agrees at 9 bases. This CDR3 spans 16 amino acids. Germline V gene lookup returns CDR1 SGHAT and CDR2 FQDESV (reference sequence). The CDR3 DNA sequence: TGTGCCTGCAGCTTAGCCCCGACAGGGGGCCAAGAGACCCAGTACTTC. It yields the protein CACSLAPTGGQETQYF.

This clonotype has just a few counts. This sequence may be a read error, since a much larger clone differs from it by one base. The J gene is TRBJ2-5, the V gene TRBV20-1; a possible D gene is TRBD1 (6 bases). The V end was cut by 0 bases, the J end by 1 base, with 9 bases between. Germline-derived CDR1 and CDR2 are DFQATT and SNEGSKA (reference sequence). The CDR3 is 14 residues long. For the CDR3, the DNA is TGCAGTGCTAGAGATCTCAGGGGCCAAGAGACCCAGTACTTC. This gives the protein CSARDLRGQETQYF.

The chain combines TRBV7-3 with TRBJ2-1; possible D gene TRBD1, 5 bases. The CDR3 consists of 15 residues. CDR1 is SGHTA and CDR2 is FQGTGA in the germline V gene. Trimming removed 5 bases at V and 4 bases at J, with 15 bases between. The CDR3 reads CASSQGVAPYNEQFF. DNA of the CDR3: TGTGCCAGCAGCCAAGGGGTAGCTCCGTACAATGAGCAGTTCTTC.

The rearrangement joins TRBV28 to TRBJ2-5; D may be TRBD1 (5 bases). Between the trimmed V and J ends, which lost 3 bases and 2 bases, there was a span of 13 bases. This CDR3 has 15 amino acids. CDR1 MDHEN and CDR2 SYDVKM come from the germline V gene. CDR3 sequence: CASSFSQQGQETQYF. CDR3 sequence (DNA): TGTGCCAGCAGTTTTTCGCAGCAGGGACAAGAGACCCAGTACTTC.

The chain couples TRBV2 to TRBJ2-1; the D is unclear. V was shortened by 7 bases and J by 0 bases, with 13 bases between the two germline ends. Germline V CDR1 and CDR2: SNHLY, FYNNEI. The CDR3 has 15 residues. The CDR3 region is CASNFEASSYNEQFF. The CDR3 DNA is TGTGCCAGCAATTTCGAGGCGAGCTCCTACAATGAGCAGTTCTTC.

This clonotype was picked up many times. The V and J genes are TRBV4-1 and TRBJ2-4; D unresolved. Trimming removed 0 bases from V and 8 bases from J, with 5 bases in between. The CDR3 consists of 12 residues. Germline lookup yields CDR1 MGHRA and CDR2 YSYEKL. The CDR3 nucleotides read TGCGCCAGCAGCCAAGAGATCCACATTCAGTACTTC. Translation: CASSQEIHIQYF.

This clonotype was detected only a few times. The chain employs TRBV10-1 and TRBJ2-3, with D possibly matching TRBD2 (6 bases). The CDR3 spans 19 residues. CDR1 and CDR2 (germline): WNHNN, SYGVQD (reference sequence). V was cut by 3 bases and J by 3 bases, with 25 bases left in between. In DNA, the CDR3 is TGCGCCAGCAGTGAATTCATCCCAAAAACGGGAGTAGTTACAGATACGCAGTATTTT. Translating gives CASSEFIPKTGVVTDTQYF.

The sample holds many counts of this clonotype. V gene TRBV29-1 combines with J gene TRBJ2-7, with D maybe TRBD1 (5 bases). Germline V gene data show CDR1 as SQVTM and CDR2 as ANQGSEA. CDR3 size: 13 residues. The V end was cut by 3 bases, the J end by 6 bases, with 15 bases between. The CDR3 is CSVEGPTLGEQYF. The CDR3 nucleotides are TGCAGCGTTGAGGGGCCTACCCTAGGCGAGCAGTACTTC.

The chain uses TRBV27 and TRBJ1-2, with D possibly being TRBD1 (5 bases). The length of the CDR3 is 15 residues. Germline lookup yields CDR1 MNHEY and CDR2 SMNVEV (reference sequence). V was cut by 6 bases and J by 3 bases, with 17 bases left in between. In DNA form, the CDR3 reads TGTGCCAGCAGCCCTCTCGGCCGGGGGGACTATGGCTACACCTTC. Translated, it gives CASSPLGRGDYGYTF.

This clonotype has a count of ten or more. This chain links TRBV20-1 with TRBJ2-5, with 12 bases fitting TRBD2. Looked up from germline, CDR1 is DFQATT and CDR2 is SNEGSKA (reference sequence). V dropped 6 bases and J dropped 4; count of bases not matched to a gene: 6. This CDR3 has 14 amino acids. CDR3: CSALLAGGLETQYF. The DNA of the CDR3 is TGCAGTGCCCTACTAGCGGGAGGTTTAGAGACCCAGTACTTC.

This sequence joins TRBV29-1 and TRBJ1-1, with D possibly being TRBD1 (6 bases). Germline V gives CDR1 SQVTM, CDR2 ANQGSEA. The CDR3 is made up of 15 amino acids. The V end lost 7 bases, the J end lost 1 base, and 19 bases lay between the germline ends. The CDR3 DNA reads TGCAGCGCATTCCTTGGAGACAGGCCGAACACTGAAGCTTTCTTT. Translating it yields CSAFLGDRPNTEAFF.

V usage is TRBV4-1 and J usage is TRBJ2-1, with D unclear. Per germline, CDR1 MGHRA and CDR2 YSYEKL. The CDR3 runs to 14 residues. Trimming took off 1 base at V and 4 bases at J, with 8 bases between the two ends. The CDR3 region has the DNA TGCGCCAGCAGCCAAGTGGCGGAGTACAATGAGCAGTTCTTC. This translates into CASSQVAEYNEQFF.

The CDR3 DNA reads as TGTGCCAGCAGCGTAGAGGGGACTAGCGGGAGCCATGAGCAGTTCTTC. This translates into CASSVEGTSGSHEQFF. The chain uses TRBV9 and TRBJ2-1; 14 bases are shared with TRBD2. The germline gives CDR1 SGDLS, CDR2 YYNGEE. The J segment lost 8 bases and the V segment lost 0 bases, leaving 4 bases of the junction unmatched. The CDR3 is 16 residues long.

This clonotype was recorded at least ten times. The rearrangement uses TRBV29-1 and TRBJ2-7; maybe TRBD2 (7 bases). Germline CDR1 reads SQVTM; CDR2 reads ANQGSEA. Trimming stripped 7 bases from V and 3 bases from J, with 16 bases between. This CDR3 spans 13 amino acids. CDR3 bases: TGCAGCGCCGAGGGGGAGGGACACTACGAGCAGTACTTC. Protein: CSAEGEGHYEQYF.

V and J are TRBV24-1 and TRBJ2-3; TRBD2 agrees at 8 bases. CDR1 is KGHDR and CDR2 is SFDVKD in the germline V gene. The CDR3 is 15 amino acids. Unmatched junction bases numbered 10, after V lost 7 bases and J lost 5 bases. The CDR3 spells CATSPFGGAGDTQYF. CDR3 DNA sequence: TGTGCCACCAGCCCCTTCGGGGGGGCAGGAGATACGCAGTATTTT.

The chain uses TRBV5-1 and TRBJ1-2; no clear D. Looked up from germline, CDR1 is SGHRS and CDR2 is YFSETQ. The CDR3 has 17 amino acids. The ends were cut back, 4 bases at V and 4 bases at J, with 23 bases in the middle. The CDR3 spells CASSVSRASQGPYGYTF. CDR3 sequence (DNA): TGCGCCAGCAGCGTCTCCCGGGCCAGTCAAGGCCCCTATGGCTACACCTTC.

This clonotype was picked up a small number of times. The genes are TRBV29-1 and TRBJ1-2, with TRBD1 identical over 8 bases. J lost 8 bases, V lost 8 bases, and 19 bases had no gene match. This CDR3 has 15 amino acids. Germline CDR1 reads SQVTM; CDR2 reads ANQGSEA. CDR3 nucleotide sequence: TGCAGCCCCTGGACAGGGAGAGTAGTATTATACGGCTACACCTTC. This sequence encodes CSPWTGRVVLYGYTF.

V usage is TRBV5-1 and J usage is TRBJ2-7, with D unclear. There are 14 residues in the CDR3. CDR1 SGHRS and CDR2 YFSETQ come from the germline V gene. Trimming stripped 5 bases from V and 2 bases from J, with 14 bases between. The CDR3 sequence is CASRFEQVPYEQYF. CDR3 nucleotide sequence: TGCGCCAGCAGATTTGAGCAGGTTCCCTACGAGCAGTACTTC. Full variable domain (missing parts from reference TRBV5-1 and TRBJ2-7): KAGVTQTPRYLIKTRGQQVTLSCSPISGHRSVSWYQQTPGQGLQFLFEYFSETQRNKGNFPGRFSGRQFSNSRSEMNVSTLELGDSALYLCASRFEQVPYEQYFGPGTRLTVT.

This clonotype came up a few times. The chain combines TRBV16 with TRBJ2-7; D not certain. Germline V CDR1 and CDR2: KGHSY, FQNENV. CDR3 size: 14 residues. Trimming shortened V by 0 bases and J by 7 bases, and 13 bases separated the two germline ends. CDR3 coding DNA: TGTGCCAGCAGCCAATCTTACCTTTACAATGAGCAGTACTTC. This encodes CASSQSYLYNEQYF.

The chain employs TRBV27 and TRBJ2-5; D is possibly TRBD2 (5 bases). Germline V gene data show CDR1 as MNHEY and CDR2 as SMNVEV (reference sequence). The CDR3 contains 16 residues. With 6 bases removed from V and 5 bases from J, the gap between germline ends came to 22 bases. This CDR3 is CASSSQRTRYWETQYF. The CDR3 coding sequence is TGTGCCAGCAGCTCCCAAAGGACTCGATATTGGGAGACCCAGTACTTC.

The chain couples TRBV28 to TRBJ2-5; 8 bases are a match to TRBD1. Germline trimming cut 2 bases from V and 3 bases from J; bases unmatched to any gene: 8. Germline V gene lookup returns CDR1 MDHEN and CDR2 SYDVKM. This CDR3 contains 16 residues. The CDR3 sequence is CASSLLGTGGEETQYF. The CDR3 region has the DNA TGTGCCAGCAGTTTACTCGGAACAGGGGGAGAAGAGACCCAGTACTTC. Complete variable domain (other parts from reference TRBV28 and TRBJ2-5): DVKVTQSSRYLVKRTGEKVFLECVQDMDHENMFWYRQDPGLGLRLIYFSYDVKMKEKGDIPEGYSVSREKKERFSLILESASTNQTSMYLCASSLLGTGGEETQYFGPGTRLLVL.